The 9 T cell receptor beta chains given below trace back to one sample, sequenced in a study of blood T cells in healthy people across ages. Primers used in a second PCR of about 6 to 11 cycles were a sample-barcoded 5' primer and a J-beta primer mix. TCRdb redid the calling of the 5' RACE reads with MiXCR, one entry per CDR3 protein. The sample gives 1,500,000 or so distinct CDR3 sequences, approximately 43% of which show up once; under 5% is in the top ten. The sequencing input was blood. The receptors were gathered from a woman between 18 and 29 years old in good health.

This clonotype showed up just a few times. The chain recombines TRBV6-6 with TRBJ2-3; 8 bases align to TRBD1. Per germline, CDR1 MNHNY and CDR2 SVGAGI (reference sequence). Germline trimming cut 7 bases from V and 0 bases from J; bases unmatched to any gene: 6. The CDR3 is 15 residues long. The CDR3 region is CASNQQGGSTDTQYF. DNA for the CDR3: TGTGCCAGCAATCAACAGGGGGGCAGCACAGATACGCAGTATTTT.

Points on this clonotype: One end of the junction varies from germline; a read error may be responsible. This chain uses TRBV9 with TRBJ2-1; TRBD2 agrees at 10 bases. Germline V lookup: CDR1 SGDLS, CDR2 YYNGEE. The CDR3 consists of 15 residues. The CDR3 nucleotides read TGTGTCAGCAGCGTAGCGGGGGGATCTTACAATGAGCAGTTCTTC. Encoded protein: CVSSVAGGSYNEQFF.

This chain connects TRBV7-2 to TRBJ1-1, with 12 nucleotides matching TRBD1. This CDR3 has 15 amino acids. V dropped 6 bases and J dropped 5; count of bases not matched to a gene: 7. Per germline, CDR1 SGHTA and CDR2 FQGNSA. As DNA, the CDR3 is TGTGCCAGCAGTTCGGGACAGGGGGCGCGTACTGAAGCTTTCTTT. It translates to CASSSGQGARTEAFF.

Many counts were recorded for this clonotype. The chain combines TRBV7-9 with TRBJ1-1, with 9 nucleotides matching TRBD1. Looked up from germline, CDR1 is SEHNR and CDR2 is FQNEAQ (reference sequence). J gave up 3 bases and V 8 bases, and 7 bases lay outside the gene matches. The CDR3 totals 14 residues. CDR3 loop: CASSLGQGHTEAFF. The CDR3 DNA reads as TGTGCCAGCTCATTGGGACAGGGTCACACTGAAGCTTTCTTT. Full variable domain (missing parts from reference TRBV7-9 and TRBJ1-1): DTGVSQNPRHKITKRGQNVTFRCDPISEHNRLYWYRQTLGQGPEFLTYFQNEAQLEKSRLLSDRFSAERPKGSFSTLEIQRTEQGDSAMYLCASSLGQGHTEAFFGQGTRLTVV.

This rearrangement joins TRBV20-1 to TRBJ2-3; 9 bases line up with TRBD2. Germline V gene sequence: CDR1 DFQATT, CDR2 SNEGSKA (reference sequence). The CDR3 sequence is 14 residues long. V lost 3 bases and J lost 5; bases outside the gene matches: 6. CDR3 in amino acids: CSARPSGVVDTQYF. The DNA of the CDR3 is TGCAGTGCTAGGCCTAGCGGGGTAGTAGATACGCAGTATTTT.

The chain carries TRBV7-2 and TRBJ2-3; 13 positions agree with TRBD2. CDR1 is SGHTA, CDR2 FQGNSA, per germline. This CDR3 region has 18 residues. Germline trimming cut 2 bases from V and 4 bases from J; bases unmatched to any gene: 9. CDR3 sequence: CASSLKLAGGPSADTQYF. The CDR3 nucleotides read TGTGCCAGCAGCTTAAAACTAGCGGGAGGGCCTAGCGCAGATACGCAGTATTTT.

The V call is TRBV3-1, the J call TRBJ2-7, with 11 bases that match TRBD2. CDR1 and CDR2 from the germline V gene are LGHDT and YNNKEL (reference sequence). Germline trimming cut 2 bases from V and 3 bases from J; bases unmatched to any gene: 6. The CDR3 is made up of 16 amino acids. CDR3 bases: TGTGCCAGCAGCCAACCAACTAGCGGGAGAAACTACGAGCAGTACTTC. It is translated as CASSQPTSGRNYEQYF.

This chain connects TRBV25-1 to TRBJ2-6; possibly TRBD2 for D (6 bases). Germline CDR1 reads MGHDK; CDR2 reads SYGVNS. The CDR3 length is 15 residues. The V and J ends lost 7 bases and 1 base respectively, with 11 bases between them. This CDR3 is CASTQAGSGANVLTF. CDR3 sequence (DNA): TGTGCCAGCACCCAGGCGGGATCTGGGGCCAACGTCCTGACTTTC.

This clonotype was seen only a few times. This sequence joins TRBV6-5 and TRBJ2-1, with D perhaps assigned TRBD1 or TRBD2 (5 bases each). V gave up 6 bases and J gave up 7 bases, with 10 bases separating them. CDR1 and CDR2 from the germline V gene are MNHEY and SVGAGI. The CDR3 is 12 amino acids. The CDR3 DNA reads TGTGCCAGCAGGGTTGGGGGAAATGAGCAGTTCTTC. Translation gives CASRVGGNEQFF.